A selection of T cell receptor beta chains follows, all from one sample in a study of OX40 agonist ivuxolimab in advanced cancers. Measured with immunoSEQ multiplex PCR; TCRdb has only the in-frame clones, and not every one. The sample contains about 60,000 clones, approximately 90% of which appear only once. The sample here was CD4+ or CD8+ T cells sorted from blood, taken in a trial of the OX40 agonist ivuxolimab. These receptors all come from an adult with an advanced solid tumor such as melanoma, head and neck, liver or kidney cancer. The CDR3 runs from the conserved cysteine through the conserved F or W. D genes are given only for firm matches. Part of the rows lack a size; the others show once, few, many or a class for expanded clones.

v_call,d_call,j_call,clone_size,cdr3_aa,cdr3_nt
TRBV7-2,-,TRBJ2-5,-,CASSFTGETQYF,TGTGCCAGCAGCTTCACGGGAGAGACCCAGTACTTC
TRBV18,-,TRBJ2-7,few,CASSPGRSLSYEQYF,TGTGCCAGCTCACCTGGACGGAGCCTCTCCTACGAGCAGTACTTC
TRBV6-5,TRBD2,TRBJ2-3,once,CASRIAGGPGDTQYF,TGTGCCAGCAGGATAGCGGGAGGGCCGGGAGATACGCAGTATTTT
TRBV30,TRBD1,TRBJ2-5,-,CAWSRGGQGETQYF,TGTGCCTGGAGTCGAGGAGGACAGGGGGAGACCCAGTACTTC
TRBV6-6,-,TRBJ1-1,few,CASSYSRGNTEAFF,TGTGCCAGCAGTTACTCGCGGGGGAACACTGAAGCTTTCTTT
TRBV19,-,TRBJ1-1,-,CASNRYNTEAFF,TGTGCCAGTAACAGGTATAACACTGAAGCTTTCTTT
TRBV27,-,TRBJ1-1,-,CASSLGVRPSGTEAFF,TGTGCCAGCAGTTTAGGGGTACGGCCTTCGGGCACTGAAGCTTTCTTT
TRBV30,-,TRBJ1-5,once,CAWRLRGQGNQPQHF,TGTGCCTGGAGGTTGCGGGGGCAAGGCAATCAGCCCCAGCATTTT
TRBV7-9,-,TRBJ2-3,-,CASSLPAHTQYF,TGTGCCAGCAGTCTCCCGGCACATACGCAGTATTTT
TRBV2,-,TRBJ2-1,-,CASRAGTHEQFF,TGTGCCAGCAGAGCCGGGACACATGAGCAGTTCTTC
TRBV30,-,TRBJ1-6,-,CAWTSGNSPLHF,TGTGCCTGGACCTCGGGGAATTCACCCCTCCACTTT
TRBV29-1,-,TRBJ2-5,-,CSAHVGGGETQYF,TGCAGCGCCCACGTGGGGGGCGGGGAGACCCAGTACTTC
TRBV28,-,TRBJ2-3,-,CASSMTAPDTQYF,TGTGCCAGCAGTATGACAGCCCCAGATACGCAGTATTTT
TRBV7-3,-,TRBJ1-1,-,CASSSPGLEAFF,TGTGCCAGCAGCTCCCCAGGGCTCGAAGCTTTCTTT
TRBV6-1,TRBD2,TRBJ2-5,once,CASSTGTSGETQYF,TGTGCCAGCAGTACCGGGACTAGCGGGGAGACCCAGTACTTC
TRBV28,-,TRBJ2-3,-,CASSPMDLPSTDTQYF,TGTGCCAGCAGTCCCATGGACCTCCCTAGCACAGATACGCAGTATTTT